These 20 T cell receptor beta chains share one sample of origin, sequenced in a study of cytomegalovirus exposure and HLA in healthy donors (dated by TCRdb to 2016 to 2017). Library construction relied on the immunoSEQ multiplex PCR assay. A mixture of 60 forward primers for TCR Vbeta segments and 13 reverse primers for TCR Jbeta segments was used in the multiplex PCR. The clones in this table, taken by TCRdb from immuneACCESS, are in-frame only. Not every clone is retained; where verified, under half of the shortfall comes from an unresolved V gene, and the cause of the rest is unknown. The table for this sample lists tens of thousands of clones; approximately 80% of them were counted only once. In total, the top ten clones hold 2.9% of the sample. The sequenced material came from PBMCs. Source of these receptors: a man aged 50-59 years in good health and CMV-seronegative.

V is TRBV19 and J is TRBJ1-1; D not resolved. V shed 4 bases and J shed 5 bases, with 8 bases lying between them. In germline, CDR1 is LNHDA, CDR2 SQIVND (reference sequence). The CDR3 sequence is 12 residues long. CDR3 residues: CASSTQYTEAFF. As DNA, the CDR3 is TGTGCCAGTAGTACCCAGTATACTGAAGCTTTCTTT. The variable domain in full, with the rest retrieved from reference TRBV19 and TRBJ1-1, is DGGITQSPKYLFRKEGQNVTLSCEQNLNHDAMYWYRQDPGQGLRLIYYSQIVNDFQKGDIAEGYSVSREKKESFPLTVTSAQKNPTAFYLCASSTQYTEAFFGQGTRLTVV.

This clone was seen a single time. V usage is TRBV5-1 and J usage is TRBJ2-7, with 7 bases aligning to TRBD1. V shed 5 bases, J shed 7 bases, and the junction held 12 bases outside the gene matches. Germline CDR1 and CDR2: SGHRS and YFSETQ. The CDR3 is made up of 14 amino acids. The CDR3 nucleotides read TGCGCCAGCAGGACGAGTAGGGGGCGACCAGAGCAGTACTTC. Amino acids: CASRTSRGRPEQYF. The whole variable domain, filled in from reference TRBV5-1 and TRBJ2-7, reads KAGVTQTPRYLIKTRGQQVTLSCSPISGHRSVSWYQQTPGQGLQFLFEYFSETQRNKGNFPGRFSGRQFSNSRSEMNVSTLELGDSALYLCASRTSRGRPEQYFGPGTRLTVT.

The rearrangement links TRBV5-1 to TRBJ2-7; 9 bases are shared with TRBD1. Germline trimming cut 4 bases from V and 7 bases from J; bases unmatched to any gene: 9. CDR1 and CDR2 from the germline V gene are SGHRS and YFSETQ. The CDR3 has 14 amino acids. The CDR3 protein is CASSIGQGTGEQYF. The CDR3 nucleotides are TGCGCCAGCAGCATTGGACAGGGGACGGGGGAGCAGTACTTC.

The table lists this clone with a few counts. The rearrangement joins TRBV18 to TRBJ2-5; 9 bases line up with TRBD2. V lost 3 bases, J lost 2 bases, and 7 bases stayed unmatched. Germline-derived CDR1 and CDR2 are KGHSH and LQKENI. CDR3 size: 16 residues. CDR3 DNA sequence: TGTGCCAGCTCACCGGTAGCGGGGGCTTATCAAGAGACCCAGTACTTC. This sequence encodes CASSPVAGAYQETQYF. Full variable domain (missing parts from reference TRBV18 and TRBJ2-5): NAGVMQNPRHLVRRRGQEARLRCSPMKGHSHVYWYRQLPEEGLKFMVYLQKENIIDESGMPKERFSAEFPKEGPSILRIQQVVRGDSAAYFCASSPVAGAYQETQYFGPGTRLLVL.

This chain connects TRBV2 to TRBJ2-1, with D unresolved. Trimming pared 3 bases from V and 3 bases from J, leaving 9 bases between. Germline V gene lookup returns CDR1 SNHLY and CDR2 FYNNEI. The CDR3 has 14 amino acids. The CDR3 loop reads CASSDNLGYNEQFF. CDR3 sequence (DNA): TGTGCCAGCAGTGACAATCTAGGCTACAATGAGCAGTTCTTC.

The chain uses TRBV6-1 and TRBJ2-3, with D possibly TRBD2 on 5 matching bases. The CDR3 is made up of 16 amino acids. The ends were cut back, 3 bases at V and 4 bases at J, with 17 bases in the middle. CDR1 and CDR2 from the germline V gene are MNHNS and SASEGT. The CDR3 nucleotides read TGTGCCAGCAGTGATAGGGCCCTCGCCGGGGCAGATACGCAGTATTTT. It yields the protein CASSDRALAGADTQYF.

The chain employs TRBV29-1 and TRBJ2-3; 11 nucleotides line up with TRBD2. The V segment lost 4 bases and the J segment 2 bases; nucleotides outside the gene matches: 5. The CDR3 has 15 residues. Germline-derived CDR1 and CDR2 are SQVTM and ANQGSEA. The CDR3 loop is CSVALLAGATDTQYF. Here the CDR3 DNA reads TGCAGCGTTGCACTACTAGCGGGGGCCACAGATACGCAGTATTTT.

The rearrangement uses TRBV28 and TRBJ1-1; D remains ambiguous. Germline CDR1 MDHEN, CDR2 SYDVKM. The CDR3 length is 12 residues. Between the trimmed V and J ends, which lost 1 base and 10 bases, there was a span of 10 bases. Here the CDR3 reads CASSLLERRAFF. In nucleotides, the CDR3 is TGTGCCAGCAGTTTATTGGAGCGGAGAGCTTTCTTT.

This chain joins TRBV30 and TRBJ2-3, with 13 bases lining up with TRBD2. Germline CDR1 is GTSNPN and CDR2 is SVGIG (reference sequence). The V gene end was trimmed by 3 bases and the J gene end by 4 bases; junction bases not matched to a gene: 1. The CDR3 runs 14 residues. The CDR3 loop reads CAWRLAGGSDTQYF. DNA for the CDR3: TGTGCCTGGAGACTAGCGGGGGGGTCAGATACGCAGTATTTT.

The chain couples TRBV6-5 to TRBJ1-2, with 8 bases matching TRBD1. V was pared by 7 bases and J by 7 bases, with 8 bases of the junction left unmatched. There are 13 residues in the CDR3. Per germline, CDR1 MNHEY and CDR2 SVGAGI. The CDR3 region is CASNRLGQGGYTF. CDR3 DNA sequence: TGTGCCAGCAACCGTCTCGGACAGGGTGGCTACACCTTC.

Sample share makes this clone medium-sized (0.01 to 0.1%). V gene TRBV4-3 combines with J gene TRBJ1-4, with TRBD1 as a possible D gene (5 bases). Trimming stripped 1 base from V and 7 bases from J, with 13 bases between. Germline V gene lookup returns CDR1 LGHNA and CDR2 YSLEER. The length of the CDR3 is 15 residues. Here the CDR3 reads CASSQGLGEVEKLFF. As DNA, the CDR3 is TGCGCCAGCAGCCAAGGGTTGGGGGAGGTTGAAAAACTGTTTTTT.

The chain has TRBV5-1 and TRBJ1-1; D gene ambiguous. Germline CDR1 is SGHRS and CDR2 is YFSETQ. The CDR3 length is 14 residues. V was shortened by 4 bases and J by 2 bases, with 12 bases between the two germline ends. The CDR3 nucleotides are TGCGCCAGCAGCCACAACGAACGAAACACTGAAGCTTTCTTT. Translating it yields CASSHNERNTEAFF.

V is TRBV6-1 and J is TRBJ2-7; 8 bases match TRBD1. V lost 6 bases to trimming and J lost 0 bases; unmatched junction nucleotides: 4. Germline V CDR1 and CDR2: MNHNS, SASEGT. This CDR3 is built from 14 residues. CDR3 coding DNA: TGTGCCAGCAGGCAAGGACAGGGCTCCTACGAGCAGTACTTC. This codes for CASRQGQGSYEQYF.

The rearrangement joins TRBV29-1 to TRBJ2-7, with D tentatively TRBD1 (6 bases). Germline V gene data show CDR1 as SQVTM and CDR2 as ANQGSEA. This CDR3 has 15 residues. Trimming took 2 bases from V and 4 from J, leaving 18 bases between them. For the CDR3, the DNA is TGCAGCGTTGAAATGGGGGCGTTTAGCTCATACGAGCAGTACTTC. Protein: CSVEMGAFSSYEQYF.

V gene TRBV6-5 combines with J gene TRBJ2-7; the D gene is possibly TRBD2 (7 bases). Germline assignment: CDR1 MNHEY and CDR2 SVGAGI. Trimming cost V 6 bases and J 3 bases, with 18 bases left between them. The CDR3 length is 15 residues. The CDR3 DNA is TGTGCCAGCAGAACCCCAAGGGAGGGGGACTACGAGCAGTACTTC. Its translation: CASRTPREGDYEQYF.

The chain's CDR3 is CASSFVPWDSSYEQYF. CDR3 nucleotides: TGTGCCAGCAGCTTTGTACCCTGGGACAGCTCCTACGAGCAGTACTTC. The chain recombines TRBV5-4 with TRBJ2-7; TRBD1 matches at 7 bases. The CDR3 is made up of 16 amino acids. The germline V gene encodes CDR1 SGHNT and CDR2 YYREEE (reference sequence). V trimming: 2 bases; J trimming: 0 bases; junction bases outside the gene matches: 8.

The chain links TRBV6-5 to TRBJ2-3; 8 nucleotides agree with TRBD1. This CDR3 has 13 amino acids. Losses at the gene ends were 5 bases for V and 9 bases for J; bases not matched to a gene: 7. Germline V gene lookup returns CDR1 MNHEY and CDR2 SVGAGI. The CDR3 reads CASSKPGQATQYF. CDR3 bases: TGTGCCAGCAGTAAACCGGGACAGGCGACGCAGTATTTT.

J is TRBJ1-1 and V is TRBV19; tentatively, D is TRBD1 (5 bases). Germline V gives CDR1 LNHDA, CDR2 SQIVND (reference sequence). Trimming removed 3 bases at V and 4 bases at J, with 9 bases between. The CDR3 is made up of 13 amino acids. The CDR3 DNA sequence: TGTGCCAGTAGTATTATAAGGGGCACTGAAGCTTTCTTT. Encoded protein: CASSIIRGTEAFF.

The chain joins TRBV6-5 to TRBJ2-2, with 13 nucleotides matching TRBD2. The V segment lost 6 bases and the J segment 6 bases; nucleotides outside the gene matches: 4. Germline CDR1 reads MNHEY; CDR2 reads SVGAGI. The CDR3 length is 15 residues. The DNA of the CDR3 is TGTGCCAGCAGCCCTGGACTAGCGGGGGCCGGGGAGCTGTTTTTT. It translates to CASSPGLAGAGELFF.

This rearrangement joins TRBV23-1 to TRBJ1-3; D possibly corresponds to TRBD1 (6 bases). TRBV23-1 belongs to the ORF category, with a function that is uncertain. Trimming removed 4 bases at V and 4 bases at J, with 14 bases between. The CDR3 spans 15 residues. The CDR3, as DNA: TGCGCCAGCAGTCCAGGGGCTCTGGAGGGAAACACCATATATTTT. Translation gives CASSPGALEGNTIYF.